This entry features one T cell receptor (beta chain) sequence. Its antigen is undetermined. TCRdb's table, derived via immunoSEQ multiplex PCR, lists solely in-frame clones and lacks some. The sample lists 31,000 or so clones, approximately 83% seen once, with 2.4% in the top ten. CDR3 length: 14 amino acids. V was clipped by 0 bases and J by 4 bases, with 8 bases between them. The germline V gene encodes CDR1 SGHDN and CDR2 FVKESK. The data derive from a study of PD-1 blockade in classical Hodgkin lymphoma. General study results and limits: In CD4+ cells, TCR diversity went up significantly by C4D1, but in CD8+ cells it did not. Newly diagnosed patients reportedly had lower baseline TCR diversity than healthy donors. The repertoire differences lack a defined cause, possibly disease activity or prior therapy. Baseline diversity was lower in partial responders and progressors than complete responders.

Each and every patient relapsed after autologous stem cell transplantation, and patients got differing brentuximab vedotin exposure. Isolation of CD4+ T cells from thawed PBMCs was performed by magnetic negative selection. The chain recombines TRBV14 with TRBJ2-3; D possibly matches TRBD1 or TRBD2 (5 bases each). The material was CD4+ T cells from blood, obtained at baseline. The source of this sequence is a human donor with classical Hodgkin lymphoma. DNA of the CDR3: TGTGCCAGCAGCCAAGATTTGGGGGCAGATACGCAGTATTTT. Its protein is CASSQDLGADTQYF.